One sample yielded the 23 T cell receptor beta chains listed below, sequenced in a study of T cell clones after liver transplantation (dated by TCRdb to about 2019). To define alloreactive TCRbeta sequences, the proliferating CFSE-low cells from the MLR were sequenced. Preparation of the library involved the immunoSEQ multiplex PCR assay. What TCRdb holds here is the immuneACCESS table cut down to in-frame rearrangements. Part of the clones is not present; checked against another copy, under half of the missing clones reflect an unresolved V gene, and the others are unexplained. This sample lists about 2,200 clones; around a third were detected once. Of the sample, less than 20% is held by the ten largest clones. These TCRs are of unknown antigen specificity. Sequencing was done on a sample of CD8+ T cells from cultured PBMCs. These receptors came from a human patient who received a liver transplant. Some T cells may be donor cells from the graft after a transplant.

V is TRBV12-5 and J is TRBJ2-6, with D maybe TRBD1 (5 bases). CDR3 length: 19 amino acids. With 5 bases removed from V and 5 bases from J, the gap between germline ends came to 25 bases. Germline V lookup: CDR1 LGHNT, CDR2 FRNRAP. CDR3 in DNA: TGTGCTAGTGGTCCAGTTCCTTTGCAGGACAAAAGTCGGGCCAACGTCCTGACTTTC. Translation gives CASGPVPLQDKSRANVLTF.

This clone is medium-sized (0.01 to 0.1%) within its sample. The chain uses TRBV16 and TRBJ1-1; weak D call: TRBD1 (6 bases). Germline CDR1 is KGHSY and CDR2 is FQNENV. V was pared by 1 base and J by 7 bases, with 28 bases between. The CDR3 consists of 19 residues. The CDR3 region is CASSQFKIAGVITRGEAFF. CDR3 bases: TGTGCCAGCAGCCAATTTAAGATTGCGGGGGTAATAACCAGGGGTGAAGCTTTCTTT.

There are a few counts of this clone. The chain is built from TRBV28 and TRBJ2-5, with D perhaps TRBD1 (6 bases). The CDR3 extends over 14 amino acids. V lost 2 bases and J 2 bases, leaving 9 bases between the germline ends. Germline V gene sequence: CDR1 MDHEN, CDR2 SYDVKM. The CDR3: CASSLSRGQETQYF. CDR3 bases: TGTGCCAGCAGTTTAAGCAGGGGACAAGAGACCCAGTACTTC.

By share, this clone ranks as large (0.1 to 1%). This chain joins TRBV19 and TRBJ2-7, with TRBD2 identical over 10 bases. V was clipped by 5 bases and J by 2 bases; unmatched bases: 3. CDR1 LNHDA and CDR2 SQIVND come from the germline V gene (reference sequence). The CDR3 is 14 amino acids. CDR3 sequence (DNA): TGTGCCAGTAGTGCTGGACTAGCGGCCTACGAGCAGTACTTC. Encoded protein: CASSAGLAAYEQYF.

The V and J genes are TRBV7-2 and TRBJ2-1; 7 positions match TRBD2. From germline, CDR1 is SGHTA and CDR2 FQGNSA. J lost 7 bases, V lost 0 bases, and 6 bases had no gene match. This CDR3 is 15 amino acids long. The CDR3 DNA reads TGTGCCAGCAGCTTAGCGGGAGGGTTTATGAATGAGCAGTTCTTC. As protein: CASSLAGGFMNEQFF.

The V call is TRBV5-8, the J call TRBJ2-3, with D perhaps matching TRBD2 (6 bases). Per the germline V gene, CDR1 is SGHTS and CDR2 is YDEGEE. The CDR3 is made up of 16 amino acids. V lost 2 bases to trimming and J lost 2 bases, with 15 bases between them. The CDR3 protein is CASSFGTRENTDTQYF. The CDR3 DNA is TGTGCCAGCAGCTTCGGAACGCGGGAAAACACAGATACGCAGTATTTT.

The chain combines TRBV6-4 with TRBJ1-1; D ambiguous. The CDR3 is 13 residues long. V was cut by 6 bases and J by 3 bases, with 11 bases left in between. In germline, CDR1 is MRHNA, CDR2 SNTAGT. Written as DNA, the CDR3 is TGTGCCAGCAGCGCCGACCCCGACACTGAAGCTTTCTTT. This gives the protein CASSADPDTEAFF.

The V gene is TRBV6-5, the J gene TRBJ1-4; no firm D call. Germline V gives CDR1 MNHEY, CDR2 SVGAGI. V shed 2 bases and J shed 4 bases, with 8 bases lying between them. This CDR3 is built from 14 residues. The CDR3 DNA follows: TGTGCCAGCAGTTACGAGATGATTAATGAAAAACTGTTTTTT. Residues: CASSYEMINEKLFF.

The chain combines TRBV11-2 with TRBJ2-3; no clear D gene. This CDR3 has 12 amino acids. The germline V and J ends were trimmed by 3 bases and 6 bases, with 7 bases remaining between them. Germline assignment: CDR1 SGHAT and CDR2 FQNNGV. CDR3 amino acids: CASSFLRDTQYF. CDR3 in DNA: TGTGCCAGCAGCTTCCTTAGGGATACGCAGTATTTT.

This clone counts as medium-sized. The chain carries TRBV7-6 and TRBJ2-3; perhaps TRBD1 as D (6 bases). Germline lookup yields CDR1 SGHVS and CDR2 FNYEAQ. V lost 5 bases to trimming and J lost 4 bases, with 13 bases between them. This CDR3 comprises 14 residues. The CDR3 DNA sequence: TGTGCCAGCAGCACCTTAGGGGGTCCAGATACGCAGTATTTT. Its protein product is CASSTLGGPDTQYF.

There are a few counts of this clone. This sequence joins TRBV2 and TRBJ2-7; 9 bases align to TRBD1. The CDR3 contains 14 residues. J was trimmed by 3 bases and V by 7 bases; bases with no gene match: 7. Per the germline V gene, CDR1 is SNHLY and CDR2 is FYNNEI. CDR3: CASTPGQGYYEQYF. CDR3 bases: TGTGCCAGCACCCCGGGACAGGGATACTACGAGCAGTACTTC. The full variable domain, rest sourced from reference TRBV2 and TRBJ2-7, is EPEVTQTPSHQVTQMGQEVILRCVPISNHLYFYWYRQILGQKVEFLVSFYNNEISEKSEIFDDQFSVERPDGSNFTLKIRSTKLEDSAMYFCASTPGQGYYEQYFGPGTRLTVT.

This CDR3 reads CASSPRDIRVYEQYF. The CDR3 nucleotides read TGTGCCAGCAGCCCCCGGGACATAAGGGTCTACGAGCAGTACTTC. This chain connects TRBV7-9 to TRBJ2-7; D is possibly TRBD1 (6 bases). The ends were cut back, 5 bases at V and 3 bases at J, with 17 bases in the middle. CDR1 is SEHNR, CDR2 FQNEAQ, per germline (reference sequence). This CDR3 contains 15 residues.

V gene TRBV6-5 combines with J gene TRBJ2-7; D is undetermined. The CDR3 is made up of 10 amino acids. Trimming stripped 6 bases from V and 3 bases from J, with 3 bases between. CDR1 MNHEY and CDR2 SVGAGI come from the germline V gene. The CDR3 DNA reads TGTGCCAGCAGAGGCTACGAGCAGTACTTC. Translated: CASRGYEQYF.

The table lists this clone with a few counts. The chain combines TRBV19 with TRBJ2-5; 8 bases line up with TRBD2. V shed 0 bases, J shed 2 bases, and the junction held 2 bases outside the gene matches. The CDR3 consists of 15 residues. CDR1 LNHDA and CDR2 SQIVND come from the germline V gene (reference sequence). CDR3 amino acids: CASSIDREGQETQYF. CDR3 DNA: TGTGCCAGTAGTATAGATCGGGAGGGACAAGAGACCCAGTACTTC. Full variable domain (rest looked up from reference TRBV19 and TRBJ2-5): DGGITQSPKYLFRKEGQNVTLSCEQNLNHDAMYWYRQDPGQGLRLIYYSQIVNDFQKGDIAEGYSVSREKKESFPLTVTSAQKNPTAFYLCASSIDREGQETQYFGPGTRLLVL.

This sequence joins TRBV7-9 and TRBJ1-1, with D possibly matching TRBD1 (5 bases). This CDR3 is built from 13 residues. The V gene's germline CDR1 is SEHNR and CDR2 FQNEAQ (reference sequence). V was pared by 7 bases and J by 2 bases, with 11 bases between. This chain's CDR3 is CASTTAINTEAFF. The CDR3 DNA sequence: TGTGCCAGCACGACAGCCATAAACACTGAAGCTTTCTTT.

This clone was counted between two and nine times. The chain carries TRBV7-9 and TRBJ1-1; 7 nucleotides align to TRBD1. The germline gives CDR1 SEHNR, CDR2 FQNEAQ (reference sequence). V shed 2 bases, J shed 1 base, and the junction held 4 bases outside the gene matches. This CDR3 comprises 15 residues. The CDR3: CASSLLGQENTEAFF. The CDR3 nucleotides are TGTGCCAGCAGCTTATTAGGACAGGAGAACACTGAAGCTTTCTTT.

This clone occurred once. The rearrangement joins TRBV27 to TRBJ2-2; D remains ambiguous. CDR1 and CDR2 (germline): MNHEY, SMNVEV (reference sequence). This CDR3 has 14 residues. Trimming shortened V by 3 bases and J by 0 bases, and 5 bases separated the two germline ends. The CDR3 spells CASSFLPNTGELFF. CDR3 nucleotide sequence: TGTGCCAGCAGTTTCCTACCGAACACCGGGGAGCTGTTTTTT.

This clone appeared a few times. The rearrangement uses TRBV4-1 and TRBJ2-3; D unclear. Germline V CDR1 and CDR2: MGHRA, YSYEKL. Trimming took 1 base from V and 0 from J, leaving 11 bases between them. This CDR3 has 16 residues. The CDR3 DNA reads as TGCGCCAGCAGCCAAGTCTCCGGTCTCAGCACAGATACGCAGTATTTT. Residues: CASSQVSGLSTDTQYF.

This chain uses TRBV4-1 with TRBJ2-3; unclear D gene. V lost 4 bases, J lost 0 bases, and 11 bases lay in between. This CDR3 is 15 amino acids long. Germline V gene data show CDR1 as MGHRA and CDR2 as YSYEKL. CDR3 DNA sequence: TGCGCCAGCAGCCGGGTTGAGTCTAGCACAGATACGCAGTATTTT. Its translation is CASSRVESSTDTQYF.

This chain joins TRBV6-6 and TRBJ2-2; D call uncertain. CDR1 is MNHNY, CDR2 SVGAGI, per germline (reference sequence). The CDR3 totals 12 residues. Trimming pared 4 bases from V and 3 bases from J, leaving 3 bases between. The CDR3 DNA follows: TGTGCCAGCAGTTGGGACACCGGGGAGCTGTTTTTT. Translating it yields CASSWDTGELFF.

There are a few counts of this clone. The chain employs TRBV7-9 and TRBJ2-1; D uncertain. The CDR3 covers 12 residues. V lost 3 bases and J 6 bases, leaving 6 bases between the germline ends. Germline V gives CDR1 SEHNR, CDR2 FQNEAQ (reference sequence). Here the CDR3 DNA reads TGTGCCAGCAGCTTCCCGGCCAATGAGCAGTTCTTC. It translates to CASSFPANEQFF. The full variable domain, rest sourced from reference TRBV7-9 and TRBJ2-1, is DTGVSQNPRHKITKRGQNVTFRCDPISEHNRLYWYRQTLGQGPEFLTYFQNEAQLEKSRLLSDRFSAERPKGSFSTLEIQRTEQGDSAMYLCASSFPANEQFFGPGTRLTVL.

By share, this clone ranks as medium-sized. The chain joins TRBV6-1 to TRBJ2-1; TRBD2 aligns across 9 bases. Trimming removed 1 base from V and 7 bases from J; junction bases left unmatched: 14. Looked up from germline, CDR1 is MNHNS and CDR2 is SASEGT. The CDR3 runs to 18 residues. The CDR3 sequence is CASSEVPPWREGRNEQFF. As DNA, the CDR3 is TGTGCCAGCAGTGAAGTCCCTCCTTGGCGGGAGGGCCGAAATGAGCAGTTCTTC.

This clone has just a few counts. This chain links TRBV27 with TRBJ1-2, with D possibly TRBD1 on 6 matching bases. The CDR3 consists of 14 residues. Germline CDR1 and CDR2: MNHEY and SMNVEV (reference sequence). V was cut by 4 bases and J by 4 bases, with 13 bases left in between. The CDR3 DNA reads TGTGCCAGCAGTTCACAGACAGGCCGCTATGGCTACACCTTC. Translation gives CASSSQTGRYGYTF.